What follows is one T cell receptor beta chain and its context. Produced via immunoSEQ multiplex PCR; TCRdb's table is partial and in-frame only. The table has a few hundred thousand clones, around 80% seen once. This record comes from a study of blood T cell repertoires in COVID-19. Trimming stripped 0 bases from V and 6 bases from J, with 10 bases between. The germline CDR1 and CDR2 sequences are SGHRS and YFSETQ. The CDR3 consists of 15 residues. This chain connects TRBV5-1 to TRBJ1-6; D is undetermined. This TCR was recovered from a woman in her seventies with acute or convalescent COVID-19. Sequencing was performed on peripheral blood. CDR3 in DNA: TGCGCCAGCAGCTTGGGAGGGAATGGTAATTCACCCCTCCACTTT. It encodes CASSLGGNGNSPLHF.